This T cell receptor beta chain was captured by sequencing in a study of vaccination and CD4 T cells after COVID-19. The Oncomine TCR Beta short-read assay sequenced DNA from cultured CD4+ T cells. TCRdb reprocessed the PCR reads with MiXCR, giving one entry per CDR3 protein. Among some 15,000 distinct CDR3 sequences listed, about three quarters were seen once. This clonotype was seen only a few times. Its target is not known. Trimming stripped 9 bases from V and 4 bases from J, with 18 bases between. The CDR3 extends over 14 amino acids. Germline-derived CDR1 and CDR2 are SGHTA and FQGNSA. The treatment here: roughly ten-day PBMC culture with coronavirus spike peptide pools or control peptides (ViraFEST assay). Peptide pools at roughly 10 ug/ml, together with roughly 10 IU/ml IL-2, were added to cultures of under 2.5 million PBMCs per well.

V is TRBV7-2 and J is TRBJ1-1, with D tentatively TRBD1 (6 bases). This clonotype was obtained from a human donor who had recovered from COVID-19. Specimen: CD4+ T cells from blood, cultured in vitro. CDR3 protein: CASTRDRGATEAFF. DNA of the CDR3: TGTGCCAGTACCCGGGACCGGGGGGCCACTGAAGCTTTCTTT.